The 6 T cell receptor beta chains given below trace back to one sample, sequenced in a study of shared clonotypes between healthy human individuals. Cells designated naive CD8 were CD45RO-negative and were positively selected for CCR7, with terminally differentiated effector memory CD45RA+ cells excluded. The data were produced by immunoSEQ multiplex PCR, yet TCRdb's version contains in-frame clones alone and is incomplete. The sample shows almost 700,000 clones, approximately 90% of them seen only once. Material for sequencing was naive CD8+ T cells sorted from blood. Receptors were obtained from a man aged 25 to 45 in good health.

V is TRBV6-5 and J is TRBJ2-5; D is possibly TRBD2 (5 bases). The V end was cut by 6 bases, the J end by 0 bases, with 8 bases between. CDR1 MNHEY and CDR2 SVGAGI come from the germline V gene. The CDR3 covers 13 residues. DNA of the CDR3: TGTGCCAGCAGACTAGGATACCAAGAGACCCAGTACTTC. Translated, it gives CASRLGYQETQYF.

The CDR3 spells CASSYSPSGYNEQFF. In DNA, the CDR3 is TGTGCCAGCAGTTACTCGCCTAGCGGCTACAATGAGCAGTTCTTC. The rearrangement uses TRBV6-5 and TRBJ2-1, with 7 bases fitting TRBD2. Germline V gives CDR1 MNHEY, CDR2 SVGAGI. The CDR3 spans 15 residues. The J segment lost 3 bases and the V segment lost 0 bases, leaving 2 bases of the junction unmatched.

The rearrangement joins TRBV9 to TRBJ2-1, with D perhaps TRBD1 (5 bases). V was trimmed by 0 bases and J by 8 bases, leaving 9 bases between them. This CDR3 region has 13 residues. Per the germline V gene, CDR1 is SGDLS and CDR2 is YYNGEE. The CDR3 region has the DNA TGTGCCAGCAGCGTAGAGGGGAAGGATGAGCAGTTCTTC. Translation: CASSVEGKDEQFF.

Comment on this clone: The junction and the germline gene differ at one end; a read error may be behind it. The rearrangement links TRBV4-1 to TRBJ1-3; a possible D gene is TRBD1 (5 bases). CDR1 is MGHRA and CDR2 is YSYEKL in the germline V gene. The CDR3 is 18 residues long. The CDR3 nucleotides are TGCGCCAGCAGCCAAGAGTATTGGGGACCTTCGCCTGGGAACACCATATATTTT. It specifies CASSQEYWGPSPGNTIYF.

The chain uses TRBV30 and TRBJ2-3, with 9 bases that match TRBD1. Germline V gene sequence: CDR1 GTSNPN, CDR2 SVGIG (reference sequence). This CDR3 comprises 13 residues. J was trimmed by 4 bases and V by 5 bases; bases with no gene match: 4. The chain's CDR3 is CAWGTGSADTQYF. CDR3 sequence (DNA): TGTGCCTGGGGGACAGGGAGCGCAGATACGCAGTATTTT.

Turning to this clone: The sample holds other DNA sequences that translate to the same CDR3. The chain joins TRBV7-9 to TRBJ2-7; D gene ambiguous. This CDR3 region has 11 residues. V lost 3 bases and J 4 bases, leaving 4 bases between the germline ends. CDR1 is SEHNR, CDR2 FQNEAQ, per germline (reference sequence). The CDR3 is CASSFTYEQYF. The CDR3, as DNA: TGTGCCAGCAGCTTTACTTACGAGCAGTACTTC. Supplemented by reference TRBV7-9 and TRBJ2-7, the full variable domain reads DTGVSQNPRHKITKRGQNVTFRCDPISEHNRLYWYRQTLGQGPEFLTYFQNEAQLEKSRLLSDRFSAERPKGSFSTLEIQRTEQGDSAMYLCASSFTYEQYFGPGTRLTVT.